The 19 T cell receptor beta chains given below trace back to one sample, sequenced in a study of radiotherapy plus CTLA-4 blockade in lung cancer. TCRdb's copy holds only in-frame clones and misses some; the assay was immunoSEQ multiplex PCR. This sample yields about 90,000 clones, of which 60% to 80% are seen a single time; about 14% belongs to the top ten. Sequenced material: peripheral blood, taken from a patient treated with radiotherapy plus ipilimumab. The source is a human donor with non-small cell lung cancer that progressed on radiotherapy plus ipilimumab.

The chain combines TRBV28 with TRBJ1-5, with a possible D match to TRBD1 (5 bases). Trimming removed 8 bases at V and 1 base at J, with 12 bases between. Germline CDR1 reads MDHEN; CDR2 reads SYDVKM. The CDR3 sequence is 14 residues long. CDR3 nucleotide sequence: TGTGCCAGCTGGGGGGGGATAAGCAATCAGCCCCAGCATTTT. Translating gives CASWGGISNQPQHF.

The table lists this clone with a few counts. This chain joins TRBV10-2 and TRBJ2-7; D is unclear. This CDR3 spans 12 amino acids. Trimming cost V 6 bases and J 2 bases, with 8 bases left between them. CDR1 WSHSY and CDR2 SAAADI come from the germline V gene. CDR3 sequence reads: CASSPNTYEQYF. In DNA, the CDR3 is TGCGCCAGCAGCCCCAATACCTACGAGCAGTACTTC.

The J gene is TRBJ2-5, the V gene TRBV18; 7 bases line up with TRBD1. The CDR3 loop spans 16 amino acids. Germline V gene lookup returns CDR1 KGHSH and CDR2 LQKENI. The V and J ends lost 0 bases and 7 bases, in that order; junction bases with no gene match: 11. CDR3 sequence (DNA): TGTGCCAGCTCACCACCGAACAGGGGCGATGGGGGGACCCAGTACTTC. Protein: CASSPPNRGDGGTQYF.

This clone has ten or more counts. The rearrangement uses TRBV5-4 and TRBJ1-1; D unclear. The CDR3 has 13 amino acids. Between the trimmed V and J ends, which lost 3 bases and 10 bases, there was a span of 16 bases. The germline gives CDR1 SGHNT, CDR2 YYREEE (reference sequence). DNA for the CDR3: TGTGCCAGCAGCTCGGAGAGTCAAGTGGGAGCTTTCTTT. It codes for CASSSESQVGAFF.

The CDR3: CASSIGYGLGEQFF. CDR3 in DNA: TGTGCCAGTAGTATCGGGTATGGCCTGGGGGAGCAGTTCTTC. V usage is TRBV19 and J usage is TRBJ2-1; D call uncertain. This CDR3 is built from 14 residues. In germline, CDR1 is LNHDA, CDR2 SQIVND (reference sequence). Trimming shortened V by 3 bases and J by 10 bases, and 16 bases separated the two germline ends.

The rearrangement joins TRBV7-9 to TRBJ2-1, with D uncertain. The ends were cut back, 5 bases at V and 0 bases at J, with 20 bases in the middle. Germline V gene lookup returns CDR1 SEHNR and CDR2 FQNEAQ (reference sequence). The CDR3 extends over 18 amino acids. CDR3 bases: TGTGCCAGCAGCCTAACGCTCAACGTATATTTCTCCTACAATGAGCAGTTCTTC. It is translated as CASSLTLNVYFSYNEQFF.

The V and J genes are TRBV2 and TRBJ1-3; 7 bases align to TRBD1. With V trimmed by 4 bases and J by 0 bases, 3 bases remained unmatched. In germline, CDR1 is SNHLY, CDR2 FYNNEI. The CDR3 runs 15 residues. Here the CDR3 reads CASSVQGYSGNTIYF. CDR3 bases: TGTGCCAGCAGTGTACAGGGGTACTCTGGAAACACCATATATTTT.

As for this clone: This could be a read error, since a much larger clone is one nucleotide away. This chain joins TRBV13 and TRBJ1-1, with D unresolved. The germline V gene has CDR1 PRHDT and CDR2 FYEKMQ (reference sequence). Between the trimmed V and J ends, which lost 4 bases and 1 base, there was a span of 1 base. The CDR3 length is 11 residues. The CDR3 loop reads CASSSNTEAFF. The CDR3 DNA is TGTGCCAGCAGCTCGAACACTGAAGCTTTCTTT.

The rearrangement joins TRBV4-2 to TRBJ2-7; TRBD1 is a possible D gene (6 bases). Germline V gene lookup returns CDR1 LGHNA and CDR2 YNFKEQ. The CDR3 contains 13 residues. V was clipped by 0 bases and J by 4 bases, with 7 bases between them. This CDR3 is CASSQDQGYEQYF. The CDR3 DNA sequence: TGTGCCAGCAGCCAAGATCAGGGGTACGAGCAGTACTTC.

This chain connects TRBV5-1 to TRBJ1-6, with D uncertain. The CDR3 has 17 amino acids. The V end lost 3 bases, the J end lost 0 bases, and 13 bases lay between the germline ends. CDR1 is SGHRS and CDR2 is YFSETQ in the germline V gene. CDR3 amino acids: CASSSESRRSYNSPLHF. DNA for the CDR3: TGCGCCAGCAGCTCGGAAAGCAGGCGCTCCTATAATTCACCCCTCCACTTT.

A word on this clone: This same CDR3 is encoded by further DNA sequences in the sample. CDR3 amino acids: CASTGSYEQYF. DNA of the CDR3: TGTGCCAGCACCGGGAGTTACGAGCAGTACTTC. The J gene is TRBJ2-7, the V gene TRBV28; D may be TRBD2 (6 bases). The CDR3 is made up of 11 amino acids. The V end was cut by 7 bases, the J end by 4 bases, with 8 bases between. The germline V gene encodes CDR1 MDHEN and CDR2 SYDVKM.

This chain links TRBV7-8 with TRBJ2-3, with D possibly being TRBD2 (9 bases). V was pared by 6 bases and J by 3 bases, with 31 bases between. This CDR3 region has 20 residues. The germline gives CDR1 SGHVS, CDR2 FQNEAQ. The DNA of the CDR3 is TGTGCCAGCAGATTCCGGCAGGGGGCATCCCTAGCGGGGAGGACAGATACGCAGTATTTT. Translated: CASRFRQGASLAGRTDTQYF.

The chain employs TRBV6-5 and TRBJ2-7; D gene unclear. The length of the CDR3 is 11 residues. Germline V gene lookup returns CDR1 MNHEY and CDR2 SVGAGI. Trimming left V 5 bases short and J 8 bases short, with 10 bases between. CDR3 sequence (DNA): TGTGCCAGCAGTGAAGTCGGAAAGCAGTACTTC. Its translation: CASSEVGKQYF.

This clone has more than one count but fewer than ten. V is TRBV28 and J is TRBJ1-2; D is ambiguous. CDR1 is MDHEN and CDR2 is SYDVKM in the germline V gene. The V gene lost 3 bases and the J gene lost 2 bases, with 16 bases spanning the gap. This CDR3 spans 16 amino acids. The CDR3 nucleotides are TGTGCCAGCAGTTTGGGAGCGTCATTCCTAAACTATGGCTACACCTTC. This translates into CASSLGASFLNYGYTF.

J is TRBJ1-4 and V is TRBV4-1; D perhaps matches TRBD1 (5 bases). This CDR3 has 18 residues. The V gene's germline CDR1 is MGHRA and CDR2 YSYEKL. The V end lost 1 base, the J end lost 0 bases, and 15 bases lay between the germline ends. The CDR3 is CASSQGRGSDATNEKLFF. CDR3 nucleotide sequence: TGCGCCAGCAGCCAAGGGCGGGGGTCTGATGCAACTAATGAAAAACTGTTTTTT.

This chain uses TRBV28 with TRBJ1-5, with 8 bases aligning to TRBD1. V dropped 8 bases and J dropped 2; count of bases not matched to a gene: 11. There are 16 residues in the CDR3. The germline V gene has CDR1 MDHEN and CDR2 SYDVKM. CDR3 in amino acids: CASPQGGERGNQPQHF. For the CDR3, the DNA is TGTGCCAGCCCACAGGGGGGGGAGAGAGGCAATCAGCCCCAGCATTTT.

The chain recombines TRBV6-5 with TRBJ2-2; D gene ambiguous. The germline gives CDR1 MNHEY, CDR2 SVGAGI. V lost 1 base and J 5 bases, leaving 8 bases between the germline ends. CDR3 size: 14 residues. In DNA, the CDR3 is TGTGCCAGCAGTTACTTACGGGCTACCGGGGAGCTGTTTTTT. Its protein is CASSYLRATGELFF.

The CDR3 bases are TGTGCCAGCAGGGCCGCCGATTCACCCCTCCACTTT. Protein sequence: CASRAADSPLHF. The chain joins TRBV28 to TRBJ1-6; D is undetermined. The CDR3 extends over 12 amino acids. CDR1 and CDR2 (germline): MDHEN, SYDVKM. V lost 6 bases to trimming and J lost 8 bases, with 8 bases between them.

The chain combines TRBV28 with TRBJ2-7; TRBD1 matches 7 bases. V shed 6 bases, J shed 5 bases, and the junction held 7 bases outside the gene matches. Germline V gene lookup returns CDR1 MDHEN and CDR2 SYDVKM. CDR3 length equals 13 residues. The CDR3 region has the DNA TGTGCCAGCAGGTTGGGACAGTCTAACGAGCAGTACTTC. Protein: CASRLGQSNEQYF. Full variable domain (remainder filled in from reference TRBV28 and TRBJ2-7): DVKVTQSSRYLVKRTGEKVFLECVQDMDHENMFWYRQDPGLGLRLIYFSYDVKMKEKGDIPEGYSVSREKKERFSLILESASTNQTSMYLCASRLGQSNEQYFGPGTRLTVT.